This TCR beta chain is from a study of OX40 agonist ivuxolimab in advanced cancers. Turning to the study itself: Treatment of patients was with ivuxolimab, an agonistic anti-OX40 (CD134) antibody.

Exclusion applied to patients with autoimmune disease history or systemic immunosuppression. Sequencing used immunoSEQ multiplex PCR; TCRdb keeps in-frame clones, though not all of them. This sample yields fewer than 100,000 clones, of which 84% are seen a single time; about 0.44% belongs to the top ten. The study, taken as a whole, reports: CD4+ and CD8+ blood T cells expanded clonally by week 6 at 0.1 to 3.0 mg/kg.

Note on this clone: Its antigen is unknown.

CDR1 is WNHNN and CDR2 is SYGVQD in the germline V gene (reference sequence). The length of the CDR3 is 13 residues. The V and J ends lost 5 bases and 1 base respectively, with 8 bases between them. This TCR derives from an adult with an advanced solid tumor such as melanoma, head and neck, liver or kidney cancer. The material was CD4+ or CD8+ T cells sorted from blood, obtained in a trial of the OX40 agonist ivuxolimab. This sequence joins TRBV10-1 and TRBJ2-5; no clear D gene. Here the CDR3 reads CASSPDPQETQYF. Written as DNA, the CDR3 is TGCGCCAGCAGTCCGGACCCCCAAGAGACCCAGTACTTC.